The TCR beta chain described here comes from a study of CD8+ T cells in alopecia areata. Study-wide context: Treated patients received oral tofacitinib, 5 to 10 mg twice daily.

Treatment reported: oral pan-JAK inhibitor, 5-10 mg twice daily. T lymphocytes (CD4+ and CD8+) were sorted from PBMCs. In each case, RNA was isolated and then reverse transcribed into cDNA as the sequencing template. The assay was immunoSEQ multiplex PCR, and TCRdb's table has in-frame clones only and misses some. In the table there are approximately 210,000 clones, around 65% of which are singletons. Trimming stripped 6 bases from V and 5 bases from J, with 10 bases between. From germline, CDR1 is PRHDT and CDR2 FYEKMQ (reference sequence). The CDR3 length is 13 residues. The sample consisted of CD4+ T cells sorted from blood, taken at approximately week 42, from a patient treated with tofacitinib. The source of this sequence is a human donor with alopecia areata. J is TRBJ2-2 and V is TRBV13; a possible D gene is TRBD2 (6 bases). The CDR3 is CASSRAGTGELFF. CDR3 DNA: TGTGCCAGCAGTCGGGCGGGGACCGGGGAGCTGTTTTTT.